This T cell receptor (beta chain) was recorded in a study of T cells after yellow fever vaccination. Looking at the study overall: Each low-cell-number fraction was prepared by means of SMART-Seq v4 Ultra Low Input. Study findings and constraints: In post-booster samples, most primary-vaccination clones reappeared (about 97% CD4, 70% to 90% CD8).

This clonotype was detected many times. The target antigen is unknown. Each CDR3 protein gets one entry after TCRdb re-called the 5' RACE reads with MiXCR. The sample records 200,000 to 300,000 distinct CDR3 sequences, roughly 3.7% being singletons. After removal of 2 bases from V and 5 bases from J, the junction contained 6 bases not matched to a gene. The CDR3 is made up of 14 amino acids. Germline assignment: CDR1 SQVTM and CDR2 ANQGSEA. This TCR was sampled from a man aged 18 to 30 who received the YFV17D yellow fever vaccine. The specimen was PBMCs, collected 15 days after the yellow fever booster vaccination. The chain combines TRBV29-1 with TRBJ2-5, with TRBD2 identical over 9 bases. The CDR3 reads CSVEIAGAGETQYF. The CDR3 DNA reads as TGCAGCGTTGAAATAGCGGGGGCGGGGGAGACCCAGTACTTC.